Included here is one T cell receptor beta chain sequence, with context. Its recognized antigen is unknown. No qualities accompany the bases; no much larger clone lies one base away. Preparation of the library involved the immunoSEQ multiplex PCR assay. Per the authors' processing: A statistical classification framework was built to diagnose cytomegalovirus status from the catalog of TCR beta chain sequences. TCRdb retrieved this table from immuneACCESS and kept in-frame rearrangements only. Not all clones are present; in checked studies, unresolved V genes account for under half, and no reason is known for the remainder. V, J and clone size derive from that table, while D and trimming were established from the DNA sequence. The sample records about 38,000 clones, roughly 93% of which are singletons. Of the sample, approximately 3.2% falls within the top ten clones. This sample is part of a study of cytomegalovirus exposure and HLA in healthy donors (dated by TCRdb to between 2016 and 2019). Describing the broader study: According to a later analysis, one platform produced both the 120 validation repertoires and the roughly 650 repertoires of the first cohort. In addition to the first cohort of 666 subjects, a separate validation cohort of over 90 different subjects was used. The study aimed to test whether signatures of past pathogen exposure could be identified by cataloging public T cell receptors. The study combined high-throughput TCR immunosequencing, statistical association of individual TCRs with disease status, and machine learning to predict cytomegalovirus infection status. Overall study results and their limits: In vitro tests confirmed that a few of the cytomegalovirus-associated TCR beta chains recognize cytomegalovirus antigens. A later analysis lacked HLA typing for the validation cohort, so it scored co-occurrence in that cohort across all 110 or so repertoires. The authors suggested that the approach could potentially be generalized to other disease states and immunological phenotypes. Cytomegalovirus status was reported to be diagnosed by the classifier with high specificity and sensitivity in both the original and validation cohorts. Most TCR sequences were observed very rarely across donors, whereas some public TCRs were present in many individuals. In a later analysis, TCRs clustered in the first cohort were found to also tend to co-occur in the 130 or so validation repertoires, with 85% to 95% of cluster scores above 0. In the study, 150 to 200 TCR beta chains were listed as associated with cytomegalovirus.

Separate from the approximately 700-subject first cohort, the validation cohort of 90 to 150 subjects was the group to which the donors belonged. V has 5 bases trimmed and J has 8 bases trimmed; junction bases matching no gene number 7. CDR1 MDHEN and CDR2 SYDVKM were looked up in the germline V gene. The CDR3 starts with the cysteine, ends with the phenylalanine, and has 13 residues. The DNA shown is the 39-base CDR3, in frame from base 1. This chain joins TRBV28 to TRBJ1-2, with TRBD1 matching 8 junction bases. The sequencing input was PBMCs. This receptor was obtained from a man in his late teens or twenties in good health and CMV-seronegative. The CDR3 protein is CASSVQGARGYTF. The DNA sequence is as follows: TGTGCCAGCAGTGTTCAGGGGGCGAGGGGCTACACCTTC.